This T cell receptor (beta chain) was captured by sequencing in a study of cytomegalovirus exposure and HLA in healthy donors. General study findings and limits: Diagnosis of cytomegalovirus status made by the classifier reportedly showed high specificity and sensitivity. HLA alleles showed associations with some 17,000 TCR beta sequences in a later analysis, at a 0.05 false discovery rate. Sequence variants that were highly shared formed a cluster that was likely a sequencing artifact. Most of the TCR beta V segments (in an earlier analysis) were productive either about 87% or about 30% of the time.

Details on this clone: Its antigen is unknown.

With 60 Vbeta and 13 Jbeta primers, the PCR was carried out. TCRdb's copy holds only in-frame clones and misses some; the assay was immunoSEQ multiplex PCR. This sample's table reports fewer than 85,000 clones. Trimming stripped 5 bases from V and 4 bases from J, with 12 bases between. The germline CDR1 and CDR2 sequences are MNHEY and SVGAGI. The CDR3 is made up of 14 amino acids. Material for sequencing was PBMCs. The chain links TRBV6-5 to TRBJ2-1; tentatively, D is TRBD1 (5 bases). This clonotype was obtained from a man aged 25 to 40 in good health and CMV-seronegative. Here the CDR3 DNA reads TGTGCCAGCAGTCCCCCTCAGGGTTACAATGAGCAGTTCTTC. It is translated as CASSPPQGYNEQFF.